This TCR beta chain is from a study of Graves' ophthalmopathy and Graves' hyperthyroidism. Trimming removed 6 bases at V and 2 bases at J, with 14 bases between. CDR3 size: 14 residues. Germline loops: CDR1 MNHEY, CDR2 SVGEGT. Isolation of PBMCs was performed using over 8.5 ml of fresh peripheral blood. RNA transcripts were the template, and TCR beta CDR3 regions were amplified from them. First-round RT-PCR employed HTBI primers, with a second-round multiplex PCR after it. TCRdb re-analysed the multiplex PCR reads in MiXCR, keeping a single row per CDR3 protein. Found here are 150,000 to 200,000 distinct CDR3 sequences, 35% to 50% of them singletons; the top ten hold approximately 8.9%. This clonotype was detected ten times or more. The antigen is not known. Notes on the study in general: Blood repertoires reportedly contained most expanded thyroid clonotypes above 0.001 frequency. The model predicted ophthalmopathy progression with 60% to 71% sensitivity and around 72% specificity.

Sequencing was done on a sample of peripheral blood. The chain uses TRBV6-2 or TRBV6-3 and TRBJ2-7; D remains ambiguous. This sequence was found in a man younger than 45 with Graves' ophthalmopathy. The CDR3 loop is CASRPGRLTYEQYF. Written as DNA, the CDR3 is TGTGCCAGCAGGCCCGGACGGCTGACCTACGAGCAGTACTTC.